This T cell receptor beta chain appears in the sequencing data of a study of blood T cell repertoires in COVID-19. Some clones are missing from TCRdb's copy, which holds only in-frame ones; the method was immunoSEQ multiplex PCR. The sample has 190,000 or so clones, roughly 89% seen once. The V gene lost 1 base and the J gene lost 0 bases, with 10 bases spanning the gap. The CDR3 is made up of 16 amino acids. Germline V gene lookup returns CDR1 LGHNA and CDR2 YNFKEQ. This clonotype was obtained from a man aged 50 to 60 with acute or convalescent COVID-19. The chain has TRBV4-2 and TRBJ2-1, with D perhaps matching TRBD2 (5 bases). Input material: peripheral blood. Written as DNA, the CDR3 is TGTGCCAGCAGCCAAGCCGGGGAAGTCTCCTACAATGAGCAGTTCTTC. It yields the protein CASSQAGEVSYNEQFF.